The TCR beta chain under discussion was sequenced for a study of Ad26.COV2.S vaccination and SARS-CoV-2 variants (dated by TCRdb to the early 2020s). Describing the broader study: Donors in the vaccine arm were drawn from COV1001, a phase I-IIa trial of Ad26.COV2.S in healthy adults that was multicentre, randomized, double-blind and placebo-controlled. Ad26.COV2.S was administered intramuscularly at 5 x 10^10 or 1 x 10^11 viral particles, either as a single shot or as two shots given 56 days apart. TCRbeta repertoire sequencing served as the tool for gauging how specific and how broad the SARS-CoV-2-reactive T cell receptors were following Ad26.COV2.S vaccination. The TCR-sequenced set comprised around 30 samples: 19 Ad26.COV2.S vaccine recipients, 5 placebo recipients and 8 SARS-CoV-2 convalescent individuals. Trial participants were randomized into five groups of five: low-dose or high-dose Ad26.COV2.S given once or twice, or placebo on both occasions. Investigators remained blinded to trial group allocation during experiments and outcome assessment. Study-wide conclusions, independent of this receptor: Vaccine and placebo recipients had comparable non-spike TCR breadth, which fits with the vaccine containing only spike. The authors noted that total T cell responses may have been underestimated by the TCR breadth and depth analyses. Ad26.COV2.S recipients had higher spike-specific TCR breadth than placebo recipients (P = 0.0014). The study was not powered to compare responses between vaccine doses or regimens. After vaccination, substantial breadth of spike-specific CD8+ and CD4+ T cell responses was reported.

Notes on this clone: Its specific antigen is unknown. The sample holds no much larger clone one base away, and base qualities are not on file.

Sequences LGHDT (CDR1) and YNNKEL (CDR2) are obtained from the germline V gene (reference sequence). CDR3 length: 15 amino acids, cysteine to phenylalanine. The entry retains the CDR3 DNA only, 45 bases that are in frame from base 1. V has 0 bases trimmed and J has 12 bases trimmed; junction bases matching no gene number 11. Read against the paper, the sample's treatment or condition label means: 15 to 20 received Ad26.COV2.S at low or high dose, single or two shots; several received placebo; per-sample allocation not given. For vaccine and placebo recipients, the sequenced repertoires came from samples collected on day 63 after the first injection. In Cohort 1b, 25 to 30 adults aged 18-55 years were enrolled at a single site in Boston, USA, between 29 July and 7 August 2020. Ad26.COV2.S consisted of a replication-incompetent adenovirus type 26 vector by which a prefusion-stabilized SARS-CoV-2 spike protein from the original Wuhan strain was expressed.

The immunoSEQ Assay was used to sequence TCRbeta CDR3 regions. After extraction, genomic DNA underwent amplification by bias-controlled multiplex PCR, followed by high-throughput sequencing. The authors' analysis ran thus. To quantify the absolute abundance of each unique TCRbeta CDR3 region, sequences were collapsed and filtered. Usable DNA was measured by amplifying reference genes present in all nucleated cells, and TCRbeta template counts were normalized to that usable DNA to estimate T cell fraction. Repertoire TCRs were annotated as SARS-CoV-2-specific by exact matching of V gene, CDR3 amino acid sequence and J gene to a known reactive TCR set. The reference SARS-CoV-2 TCR set came from MIRA and was filtered for enrichment in COVID-19-positive ImmuneCODE repertoires, removing public or cross-reactive TCRs. Drawing on the MIRA antigens, annotated TCRs were analysed further at the level of specific ORF or position within ORF. Breadth was defined as annotated unique rearrangements over total unique productive rearrangements; depth was the summed frequency of those rearrangements. Two-sided Wilcoxon rank-sum tests were used to compare TCR breadth between groups. Drawn from immuneACCESS, this table holds only the in-frame rearrangements with V and J called that TCRdb kept. Clones are partly lost; checked studies trace under half to an unresolved V gene and leave the rest unexplained. The DNA gave D and trimming, while V, J and clone size come from that table. The sample table contains more than 300,000 clones; only one count was recorded for roughly 84% of them. The ten largest clones represent around 1.9% of the sample.

The sequence joins TRBV3-1 (or the pseudogene TRBV3-2) to TRBJ1-1; the junction holds 9 bases that match TRBD1. This material consisted of peripheral blood, taken in a trial of Ad26.COV2.S vaccine versus placebo. This receptor was taken from a person between 18 and 59 years old who received the Ad26.COV2.S COVID-19 vaccine or a placebo. The DNA sequence follows: TGTGCCAGCAGCCAAGACCCTGGACAGGGGAGGTTAACTTTCTTT. Translated, it gives CASSQDPGQGRLTFF.